A single sample is the source of the 25 T cell receptor beta chains below, sequenced in a study of blood T cell repertoires in COVID-19. Generated by immunoSEQ multiplex PCR, the TCRdb table keeps only in-frame clones and is missing some. The profile covers about 220,000 clones, with 80% appearing a single time and around 13% taken by the ten largest. Sequencing used peripheral blood. The receptor set was obtained from a human donor in a cohort sampled during active COVID-19.

This chain links TRBV28 with TRBJ1-5; tentatively, D is TRBD1 (6 bases). The length of the CDR3 is 12 residues. CDR1 is MDHEN and CDR2 is SYDVKM in the germline V gene. V was trimmed by 8 bases and J by 4 bases, leaving 9 bases between them. CDR3 sequence: CASVTGNQPQHF. CDR3 bases: TGTGCCAGCGTAACAGGGAATCAGCCCCAGCATTTT.

As to this clone: Within the sample, other DNA sequences also encode this same CDR3. The J gene is TRBJ2-7, the V gene TRBV18; no reliable D call. Germline CDR1 KGHSH, CDR2 LQKENI. V lost 2 bases, J lost 0 bases, and 8 bases lay in between. This CDR3 has 14 residues. This CDR3 reads CASSPTGSSYEQYF. As DNA, the CDR3 is TGTGCCAGCTCACCAACGGGTAGCTCCTACGAGCAGTACTTC. Full variable domain (remainder filled in from reference TRBV18 and TRBJ2-7): NAGVMQNPRHLVRRRGQEARLRCSPMKGHSHVYWYRQLPEEGLKFMVYLQKENIIDESGMPKERFSAEFPKEGPSILRIQQVVRGDSAAYFCASSPTGSSYEQYFGPGTRLTVT.

The J gene is TRBJ2-3, the V gene TRBV2, with 14 bases identical to TRBD2. This CDR3 is built from 20 residues. Germline V CDR1 and CDR2: SNHLY, FYNNEI. With 4 bases clipped from V and 2 bases from J, the junction kept 14 bases outside the gene matches. CDR3 sequence (DNA): TGTGCCAGCAGTGTACCGGGACTAGCGGGAGAGTTGGGGACCACAGATACGCAGTATTTT. Translation gives CASSVPGLAGELGTTDTQYF.

This chain joins TRBV11-2 and TRBJ2-7; TRBD2 matches 10 bases. Per germline, CDR1 SGHAT and CDR2 FQNNGV. V lost 1 base and J lost 6; bases outside the gene matches: 0. The CDR3 contains 13 residues. CDR3 residues: CASSLGLAGEQYF. The CDR3, as DNA: TGTGCCAGCAGCTTAGGACTAGCGGGCGAGCAGTACTTC.

This clone was found many times. The J gene is TRBJ2-2, the V gene TRBV9, with TRBD1 as a possible D gene (5 bases). The CDR3 sequence is 12 residues long. CDR1 is SGDLS and CDR2 is YYNGEE in the germline V gene. V shed 5 bases and J shed 6 bases, with 8 bases lying between them. The CDR3 protein is CASSKGPGELFF. The CDR3 region has the DNA TGTGCCAGCAGTAAGGGGCCCGGGGAGCTGTTTTTT.

This chain joins TRBV19 and TRBJ1-4; the D is unclear. V was pared by 3 bases and J by 3 bases, with 11 bases between. The CDR3 contains 15 residues. CDR1 is LNHDA, CDR2 SQIVND, per germline (reference sequence). The CDR3 here is CASSMRTAANEKLFF. In nucleotides, the CDR3 is TGTGCCAGTAGTATGAGGACTGCGGCTAATGAAAAACTGTTTTTT.

This clone has only a few counts. This sequence joins TRBV20-1 and TRBJ2-7; weak D call: TRBD2 (5 bases). This CDR3 is 11 amino acids long. Germline CDR1 DFQATT, CDR2 SNEGSKA (reference sequence). The V gene lost 6 bases and the J gene lost 4 bases, with 10 bases spanning the gap. The CDR3: CSAPEGYEQYF. CDR3 nucleotides: TGCAGTGCCCCAGAGGGTTACGAGCAGTACTTC.

The V call is TRBV19, the J call TRBJ2-1, with 7 bases that match TRBD1. Germline V gives CDR1 LNHDA, CDR2 SQIVND (reference sequence). This CDR3 region has 12 residues. The V segment lost 5 bases and the J segment 6 bases; nucleotides outside the gene matches: 1. The chain's CDR3 is CASSDRANEQFF. The CDR3 nucleotides read TGTGCCAGTAGTGACAGGGCCAATGAGCAGTTCTTC.

In regard to this clone: At one of its ends the junction is not consistent with the germline gene, which may arise from a read error. J is TRBJ2-5 and V is TRBV7-2, with TRBD2 matching 10 bases. Germline lookup yields CDR1 SGHTA and CDR2 FQGNSA. This CDR3 region has 17 residues. The CDR3 loop reads CANSLKVTSGAQETQYF. The CDR3 DNA reads TGTGCCAACAGCTTAAAAGTAACTAGCGGGGCCCAAGAGACCCAGTACTTC.

This chain joins TRBV7-2 and TRBJ2-3; weak D call: TRBD2 (5 bases). Per the germline V gene, CDR1 is SGHTA and CDR2 is FQGNSA. This CDR3 comprises 13 residues. Trimming shortened V by 0 bases and J by 4 bases, and 5 bases separated the two germline ends. The CDR3 sequence is CASSLAGADTQYF. Here the CDR3 DNA reads TGTGCCAGCAGCTTAGCGGGAGCAGATACGCAGTATTTT.

The CDR3 loop reads CASSQDGDSRNEQFF. The CDR3 DNA sequence: TGTGCCAGCAGCCAAGACGGGGACAGTAGGAATGAGCAGTTCTTC. This chain joins TRBV3-1 (or the pseudogene TRBV3-2) and TRBJ2-1; 7 nucleotides line up with TRBD1. CDR1 is LGHDT and CDR2 is YNNKEL in the germline V gene (reference sequence). CDR3 length: 15 amino acids. The trim removed 0 bases at V and 7 bases at J, leaving 6 bases unmatched.

The V call is TRBV19, the J call TRBJ1-5; D call uncertain. CDR1 and CDR2 from the germline V gene are LNHDA and SQIVND (reference sequence). Trimming stripped 8 bases from V and 2 bases from J, with 10 bases between. The length of the CDR3 is 13 residues. CDR3 sequence: CASERSGNQPQHF. As DNA, the CDR3 is TGTGCCAGTGAGAGGTCAGGCAATCAGCCCCAGCATTTT.

The chain is built from TRBV4-3 and TRBJ2-3, with a tentative D call TRBD1 (5 bases). The CDR3 consists of 16 residues. V lost 2 bases to trimming and J lost 3 bases, with 15 bases between them. Germline V CDR1 and CDR2: LGHNA, YSLEER. The CDR3 DNA reads as TGCGCCAGCAGCCAATCATCAGGGTCAGGGACAGATACGCAGTATTTT. Translated: CASSQSSGSGTDTQYF.

V is TRBV2 and J is TRBJ2-7, with 10 bases matching TRBD1. The length of the CDR3 is 14 residues. Germline CDR1 reads SNHLY; CDR2 reads FYNNEI. Germline trimming cut 6 bases from V and 5 bases from J; bases unmatched to any gene: 7. DNA of the CDR3: TGTGCCAGCAGGAGGACAGGGGGAGAGAACGAGCAGTACTTC. Translating it yields CASRRTGGENEQYF.

The rearrangement uses TRBV15 and TRBJ2-7; D gene ambiguous. Germline assignment: CDR1 LNHNV and CDR2 YYDKDF (reference sequence). Trimming removed 1 base at V and 7 bases at J, with 11 bases between. This CDR3 has 13 residues. In nucleotides, the CDR3 is TGTGCCACCAGCAGAGTTCAGGTAGAAGAGCAGTACTTC. Protein: CATSRVQVEEQYF.

The chain carries TRBV12-5 and TRBJ1-3, with TRBD1 matching 10 bases. Germline CDR1 is LGHNT and CDR2 is FRNRAP. V lost 4 bases and J lost 0; bases outside the gene matches: 3. The CDR3 has 16 residues. CDR3 DNA sequence: TGTGCTAGTGGTTCGGGACAGGGGAGCTCTGGAAACACCATATATTTT. Translated: CASGSGQGSSGNTIYF.

This clone came up a few times. Other DNA variants within this sample encode the same CDR3. V usage is TRBV12-3 or TRBV12-4 and J usage is TRBJ2-1; 7 bases map to TRBD2. The V segment lost 5 bases and the J segment 8 bases; nucleotides outside the gene matches: 6. This CDR3 spans 13 amino acids. CDR3 coding DNA: TGTGCCAGCAGTCTCAGACTAGCAGATGAGCAGTTCTTC. Translation: CASSLRLADEQFF.

The rearrangement links TRBV11-3 to TRBJ1-1, with D unresolved. CDR1 and CDR2 from the germline V gene are SGHNT and YENEEA. V lost 0 bases and J lost 3, with 5 bases in between. This CDR3 contains 13 residues. This CDR3 is CASSLEGDTEAFF. CDR3 nucleotide sequence: TGTGCCAGCAGCTTAGAGGGAGACACTGAAGCTTTCTTT.

In nucleotides, the CDR3 is TGTGCCAGCAGCCATGTGAGGTTTCCGGATACGCAGTATTTT. Protein product: CASSHVRFPDTQYF. This chain links TRBV4-2 with TRBJ2-3, with D unresolved. The CDR3 loop spans 14 amino acids. V was shortened by 3 bases and J by 6 bases, with 13 bases between the two germline ends. The germline V gene encodes CDR1 LGHNA and CDR2 YNFKEQ.

V and J are TRBV6-6 and TRBJ2-4, with TRBD2 matching 8 bases. V lost 5 bases to trimming and J lost 4 bases; unmatched junction nucleotides: 7. The CDR3 runs 15 residues. Germline values: CDR1 MNHNY, CDR2 SVGAGI (reference sequence). CDR3 sequence (DNA): TGTGCCAGCAGTCGATTAGCGGGATTTAAAAACATTCAGTACTTC. Translated: CASSRLAGFKNIQYF.

The CDR3 is CASSMDRGRNEQYF. CDR3 coding DNA: TGTGCCAGCAGCATGGACAGGGGGCGGAACGAGCAGTACTTC. The chain couples TRBV27 to TRBJ2-7, with 11 bases fitting TRBD1. The junction had 6 bases not matched to a gene; V was cut back by 6 bases and J by 5 bases. Germline V gene lookup returns CDR1 MNHEY and CDR2 SMNVEV (reference sequence). This CDR3 comprises 14 residues.

The V call is TRBV7-6, the J call TRBJ2-2, with 8 bases lining up with TRBD1. The CDR3 spans 16 residues. Germline loops: CDR1 SGHVS, CDR2 FNYEAQ. Unmatched junction bases numbered 3, after V lost 2 bases and J lost 1 base. CDR3 sequence: CASSLRTGWNTGELFF. The DNA for the CDR3 is TGTGCCAGCAGCTTAAGGACAGGGTGGAACACCGGGGAGCTGTTTTTT.

Regarding this clone: Within the sample, other DNA sequences also encode this same CDR3. The CDR3 DNA reads as TGTGCCAGCAGGGCGGATTCCTATGGCTACACCTTC. This gives the protein CASRADSYGYTF. The chain joins TRBV6-5 to TRBJ1-2; D uncertain. V lost 6 bases and J 4 bases, leaving 9 bases between the germline ends. The CDR3 is made up of 12 amino acids. Per the germline V gene, CDR1 is MNHEY and CDR2 is SVGAGI.

This clone came up many times. This chain links TRBV6-1 with TRBJ2-3, with 9 nucleotides matching TRBD1. V shed 3 bases, J shed 7 bases, and the junction held 11 bases outside the gene matches. The CDR3 is 16 amino acids. Germline CDR1 MNHNS, CDR2 SASEGT. The CDR3 reads CASSEVQGAARYTQYF. The CDR3 DNA reads as TGTGCCAGCAGTGAGGTACAGGGGGCCGCTCGCTATACGCAGTATTTT.

J is TRBJ1-2 and V is TRBV7-9; D not resolved. Germline V CDR1 and CDR2: SEHNR, FQNEAQ (reference sequence). CDR3 length: 13 residues. Trimming removed 5 bases from V and 2 bases from J, with 9 bases in between. CDR3 residues: CASSRPGNYGYTF. The DNA of the CDR3 is TGTGCCAGCAGCCGTCCGGGGAACTATGGCTACACCTTC.